Sequencing of this T cell receptor (beta chain) was carried out in a study of blood T cell repertoires in COVID-19. Study summary: Sources were T cells, B-cell-depleted T cells, or PBMCs; the material itself was cDNA or gDNA.

In the original workflow: Counts of nucleated cells, estimated from reference gene primer amplification, were obtained. Libraries were prepared by immunoSEQ multiplex PCR; TCRdb keeps only in-frame clonotypes and omits some of them. V and J calls and clone size are those listed in that table; D and trimming were worked out from the DNA. The sample has roughly 360,000 clones; more than 75% are singletons. The V end was cut by 0 bases, the J end by 5 bases, with 15 bases between. The germline V gene encodes CDR1 SGHRS and CDR2 YFSETQ. CDR3 length equals 15 residues. Material: peripheral blood. The V gene is TRBV5-1, the J gene TRBJ2-7; no firm D call. This clonotype originated in a human donor with acute or convalescent COVID-19. The donor label of this sample is uncertain. CDR3: CASSLGQPGRDEQYF. CDR3 bases: TGCGCCAGCAGCTTGGGCCAGCCAGGCAGAGACGAGCAGTACTTC.